Below, one TCR beta chain is given with its context. This sample stems from a study of CD8+CD57+ T cells in acquired aplastic anemia. The V end lost 4 bases, the J end lost 7 bases, and 13 bases lay between the germline ends. Germline CDR1 and CDR2: SQVTM and ANQGSEA. The CDR3 runs 12 residues. CDR3 and TCR beta VDJ profiling relied on genomic DNA as the template. MiXCR, run by TCRdb on the reads, gives a single entry per CDR3 protein. The data show 120,000 or so distinct CDR3 sequences, 48% seen once. The sequenced material came from sorted CD4+, CD8+, or CD8+CD57+ T cells (not recorded which) from PBMCs. This sequence was found in a human donor in good health, serving as a control. V is TRBV29-1 and J is TRBJ1-1; weak D call: TRBD1 (5 bases). CDR3 in amino acids: CSVGQGFSEAFF. The CDR3 DNA sequence: TGCAGCGTTGGTCAGGGCTTCAGTGAAGCTTTCTTT.